In this sample, the clone carrying this TCR beta chain turned up many times. Its antigen is undetermined. The data were obtained in a study of neurological immune-mediated disorders. Study background: Relapsing-remitting patients made up most of the roughly 35 multiple sclerosis patients, and secondary progressive patients made up 3. Study conclusions and caveats: No CDR3 amino acid sequences were shared by expanded clones across subjects, suggesting private repertoires in all groups.

Template-switch 5'RACE cDNA synthesis added a 10-nucleotide unique molecular identifier. TCRdb reprocessed the 5' RACE reads via MiXCR and lists one record per CDR3 protein. The repertoire includes around 70,000 distinct CDR3 sequences, approximately 5% of them detected once, and 2.2% sits in the top ten. Sequenced sample: PBMCs. The origin of this receptor is a woman in her seventies with multiple sclerosis.

The DNA for the CDR3 is TGCAGCGCGCGTGGGGGGGGAGTGACTGAAGCTTTCTTT. Translation: CSARGGGVTEAFF. The chain carries TRBV20-1 and TRBJ1-1; D is perhaps TRBD1 (5 bases). The CDR3 sequence is 13 residues long. The germline gives CDR1 DFQATT, CDR2 SNEGSKA (reference sequence).